The 5 T cell receptor beta chains below come from one sample, sequenced in a study of shared clonotypes between healthy human individuals. TCRdb's table, derived via immunoSEQ multiplex PCR, lists solely in-frame clones and lacks some. The table has 2 million or so clones, about 95% seen once. Cells designated naive CD8 were CD45RO-negative and were positively selected for CCR7, with terminally differentiated effector memory CD45RA+ cells excluded. Sequences were obtained from naive CD8+ T cells sorted from blood. These receptors all stem from a man aged 18 to 29 in good health.

This chain connects TRBV27 to TRBJ2-1; D call uncertain. Germline lookup yields CDR1 MNHEY and CDR2 SMNVEV (reference sequence). Trimming pared 5 bases from V and 0 bases from J, leaving 11 bases between. The CDR3 is 15 residues long. The CDR3 reads CASSRITSSYNEQFF. CDR3 bases: TGTGCCAGCAGTAGGATTACAAGCTCCTACAATGAGCAGTTCTTC.

The CDR3 loop reads CASSLAAAKETQYF. The CDR3 coding sequence is TGTGCCAGCAGCTTGGCGGCAGCGAAAGAGACCCAGTACTTC. V gene TRBV7-9 combines with J gene TRBJ2-5; D gene unclear. Looked up from germline, CDR1 is SEHNR and CDR2 is FQNEAQ (reference sequence). CDR3 size: 14 residues. V was trimmed by 3 bases and J by 3 bases, leaving 11 bases between them.

This sequence joins TRBV4-3 and TRBJ2-1; D gene uncertain. Germline CDR1 reads LGHNA; CDR2 reads YSLEER. V was pared by 0 bases and J by 6 bases, with 18 bases between. The CDR3 totals 17 residues. Here the CDR3 reads CASSQDPPLIGSNEQFF. The CDR3 coding sequence is TGCGCCAGCAGCCAAGATCCTCCTTTAATTGGGTCCAATGAGCAGTTCTTC.

This clone has only one observation. V gene TRBV7-2 combines with J gene TRBJ2-3; no clear D gene. This CDR3 is built from 15 residues. Trimming pared 1 base from V and 1 base from J, leaving 9 bases between. The germline CDR1 and CDR2 sequences are SGHTA and FQGNSA. The CDR3 region is CASSLGVFRTDTQYF. In DNA, the CDR3 is TGTGCCAGCAGCTTAGGAGTATTCCGCACAGATACGCAGTATTTT.

The chain couples TRBV4-1 to TRBJ2-2; 9 bases line up with TRBD1. This CDR3 is built from 15 residues. Looked up from germline, CDR1 is MGHRA and CDR2 is YSYEKL. After removal of 2 bases from V and 6 bases from J, the junction contained 4 bases not matched to a gene. The CDR3, as DNA: TGCGCCAGCAGCCAACCGGGACAGGGAGCCGGGGAGCTGTTTTTT. It is translated as CASSQPGQGAGELFF.